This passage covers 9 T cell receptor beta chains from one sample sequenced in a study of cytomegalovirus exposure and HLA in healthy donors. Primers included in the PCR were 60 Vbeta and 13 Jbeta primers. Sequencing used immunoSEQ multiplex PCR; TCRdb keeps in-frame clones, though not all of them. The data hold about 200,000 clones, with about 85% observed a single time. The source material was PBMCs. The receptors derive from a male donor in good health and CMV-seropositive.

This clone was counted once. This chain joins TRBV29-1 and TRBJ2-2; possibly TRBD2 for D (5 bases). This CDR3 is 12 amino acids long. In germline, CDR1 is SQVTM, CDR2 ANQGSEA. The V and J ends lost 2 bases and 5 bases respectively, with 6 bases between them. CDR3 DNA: TGCAGCGTTGAAAGGGAGACCGGGGAGCTGTTTTTT. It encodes CSVERETGELFF.

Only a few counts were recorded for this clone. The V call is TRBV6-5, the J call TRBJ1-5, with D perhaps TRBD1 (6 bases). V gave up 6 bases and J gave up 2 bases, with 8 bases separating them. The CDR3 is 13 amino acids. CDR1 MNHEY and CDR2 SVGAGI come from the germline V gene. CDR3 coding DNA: TGTGCCAGCAGACAGGGACGCAATCAGCCCCAGCATTTT. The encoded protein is CASRQGRNQPQHF.

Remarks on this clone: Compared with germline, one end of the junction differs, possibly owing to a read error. CDR3 residues: CASSLSWENSGRFGSLETQYF. CDR3 DNA: TGTGCTAGCAGCTTAAGCTGGGAAAATAGCGGGAGATTCGGATCGTTAGAGACCCAGTACTTC. The rearrangement uses TRBV7-7 and TRBJ2-5, with 9 bases matching TRBD2. The CDR3 is 21 residues long. The germline CDR1 and CDR2 sequences are SSHAT and FNYEAQ (reference sequence). Complete variable domain (other parts from reference TRBV7-7 and TRBJ2-5): GAGVSQSPRYKVTKRGQDVTLRCDPISSHATLYWYQQALGQGPEFLTYFNYEAQPDKSGLPSDRFSAERPEGSISTLTIQRTEQRDSAMYRCASSLSWENSGRFGSLETQYFGPGTRLLVL.

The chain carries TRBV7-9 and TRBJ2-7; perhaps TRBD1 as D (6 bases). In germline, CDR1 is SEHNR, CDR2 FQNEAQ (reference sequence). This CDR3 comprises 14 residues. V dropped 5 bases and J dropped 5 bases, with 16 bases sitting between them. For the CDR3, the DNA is TGTGCCAGCAGCGGTACAGGGTCTTTCGACGAGCAGTACTTC. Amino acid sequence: CASSGTGSFDEQYF. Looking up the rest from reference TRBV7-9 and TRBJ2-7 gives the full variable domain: DTGVSQNPRHKITKRGQNVTFRCDPISEHNRLYWYRQTLGQGPEFLTYFQNEAQLEKSRLLSDRFSAERPKGSFSTLEIQRTEQGDSAMYLCASSGTGSFDEQYFGPGTRLTVT.

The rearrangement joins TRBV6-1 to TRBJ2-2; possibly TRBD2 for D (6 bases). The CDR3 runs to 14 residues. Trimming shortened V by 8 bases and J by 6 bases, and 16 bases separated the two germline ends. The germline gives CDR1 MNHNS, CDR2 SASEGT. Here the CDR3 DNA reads TGTGCCAGCCTCGGGAGAATTAGCGCCGGGGAGCTGTTTTTT. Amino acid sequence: CASLGRISAGELFF.

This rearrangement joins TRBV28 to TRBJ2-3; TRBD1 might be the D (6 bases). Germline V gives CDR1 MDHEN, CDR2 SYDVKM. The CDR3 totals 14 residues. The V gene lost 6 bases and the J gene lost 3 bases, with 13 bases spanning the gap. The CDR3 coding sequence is TGTGCCAGCAGCACAGGGTTCGGGACAGATACGCAGTATTTT. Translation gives CASSTGFGTDTQYF.

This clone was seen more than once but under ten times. The DNA for the CDR3 is TGCGCCAGCAGCCAAGAACTCCAATCCCGCTACAATGAGCAGTTCTTC. Residues: CASSQELQSRYNEQFF. The J gene is TRBJ2-1, the V gene TRBV4-3; D unclear. The CDR3 runs 16 residues. Germline assignment: CDR1 LGHNA and CDR2 YSLEER. Trimming cost V 0 bases and J 3 bases, with 12 bases left between them.

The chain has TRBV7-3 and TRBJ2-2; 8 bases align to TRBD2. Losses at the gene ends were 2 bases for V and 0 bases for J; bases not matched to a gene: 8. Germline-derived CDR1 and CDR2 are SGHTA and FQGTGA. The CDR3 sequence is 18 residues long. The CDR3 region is CASSLDPSGGSNTGELFF. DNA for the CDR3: TGTGCCAGCAGCTTAGATCCCAGCGGGGGCTCGAACACCGGGGAGCTGTTTTTT. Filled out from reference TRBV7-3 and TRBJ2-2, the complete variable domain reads GAGVSQTPSNKVTEKGKYVELRCDPISGHTALYWYRQSLGQGPEFLIYFQGTGAADDSGLPNDRFFAVRPEGSVSTLKIQRTERGDSAVYLCASSLDPSGGSNTGELFFGEGSRLTVL.

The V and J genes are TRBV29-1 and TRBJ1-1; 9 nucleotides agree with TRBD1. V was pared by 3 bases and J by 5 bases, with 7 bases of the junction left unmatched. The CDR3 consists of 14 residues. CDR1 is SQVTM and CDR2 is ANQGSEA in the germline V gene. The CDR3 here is CSVEKTGGRTEAFF. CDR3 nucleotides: TGCAGCGTTGAGAAGACAGGGGGAAGAACTGAAGCTTTCTTT.